This T cell receptor beta chain is drawn from a study of cytomegalovirus exposure and HLA in healthy donors. Germline CDR1 and CDR2: LGHNA and YNFKEQ. This CDR3 is 18 amino acids long. The J segment lost 6 bases and the V segment lost 3 bases, leaving 16 bases of the junction unmatched. The study ran its PCR with 60 Vbeta and 13 Jbeta primers. Produced via immunoSEQ multiplex PCR; TCRdb's table is partial and in-frame only. Found here are fewer than 200,000 clones, 80% of them singletons; the top ten hold just over 4.5%. The V and J genes are TRBV4-2 and TRBJ2-1; 8 positions agree with TRBD2. The source of this sequence is a woman aged 45 to 65 in good health and CMV-seropositive. Sequencing was performed on PBMCs. The CDR3 sequence is CASSQISVGAGVSNEQFF. CDR3 DNA sequence: TGTGCCAGCAGCCAGATTTCCGTAGGAGCGGGGGTCTCCAATGAGCAGTTCTTC.